The T cell receptor (beta chain) described here comes from a study of beta chain features in type 1 diabetes. The investigators reverse transcribed all of the isolated RNA, so they sequenced expressed TCRB transcripts. Repertoires were generated with immunoSEQ multiplex PCR, while TCRdb's copy carries only in-frame clones and drops some. The sample consists of a few hundred thousand clones, roughly 13% of them appearing once. The CDR3 sequence is 14 residues long. Germline V CDR1 and CDR2: MDHEN, SYDVKM. V was trimmed by 2 bases and J by 0 bases, leaving 8 bases between them. General study results and limits: VDJ junctions from type 1 diabetes patients carried fewer insertions and larger deletions. Naive, central memory and Treg TCRB repertoires appeared more alike in patients than in healthy donors. Cells with high TCR expression could be over-represented by cDNA sequencing.

Notes on this clone: Its antigen is as yet unknown.

The chain has TRBV28 and TRBJ2-7, with D hard to call. The receptor was derived from a man aged 25-40 years in good health. Sequencing used naive CD4+ T cells from blood. In nucleotides, the CDR3 is TGTGCCAGCAGTTTACAGCTCAGCTCCTACGAGCAGTACTTC. This gives the protein CASSLQLSSYEQYF.